What follows are 10 T cell receptor beta chains derived from one specimen sequenced in a study of shared clonotypes between healthy human individuals. Here immunoSEQ multiplex PCR was the method, and the copy in TCRdb shows in-frame clones only, minus some. The sample yields roughly 500,000 clones, around 73% seen once. The sample taken for sequencing was PBMCs. These receptors originate from a woman aged 40 to 50 in good health. Some clones in this sample may be carry-over from other donors' samples.

Only one count was recorded for this clone. The chain employs TRBV7-2 and TRBJ2-2, with D perhaps TRBD1 (6 bases). CDR1 SGHTA and CDR2 FQGNSA come from the germline V gene. Trimming stripped 5 bases from V and 4 bases from J, with 14 bases between. The CDR3 runs 15 residues. The CDR3 nucleotides read TGTGCCAGCAGCCCGGGACATTTGGGCACCGGGGAGCTGTTTTTT. Translation: CASSPGHLGTGELFF.

Only a few counts were recorded for this clone. The chain employs TRBV10-2 and TRBJ2-2, with a weak D call TRBD2 (5 bases). CDR1 is WSHSY and CDR2 is SAAADI in the germline V gene. This CDR3 comprises 14 residues. The V and J ends lost 1 base and 7 bases respectively, with 10 bases between them. This chain's CDR3 is CASSEWEWVGELFF. CDR3 nucleotide sequence: TGCGCCAGCAGTGAGTGGGAGTGGGTCGGGGAGCTGTTTTTT.

This chain links TRBV5-5 with TRBJ2-2, with a possible D match to TRBD1 (6 bases). The CDR3 loop spans 15 amino acids. Germline V gene lookup returns CDR1 SGHKS and CDR2 YYEKEE (reference sequence). Trimming shortened V by 7 bases and J by 6 bases, and 19 bases separated the two germline ends. In DNA form, the CDR3 reads TGTGCCAGCGGCTCATCAGGGGCTATTGCCGGGGAGCTGTTTTTT. It translates to CASGSSGAIAGELFF.

This chain links TRBV29-1 with TRBJ2-3; 8 bases are shared with TRBD2. V trimming: 6 bases; J trimming: 2 bases; junction bases outside the gene matches: 10. Germline-derived CDR1 and CDR2 are SQVTM and ANQGSEA. The CDR3 has 15 residues. The CDR3 region is CSVDTSGTPTDTQYF. CDR3 DNA: TGCAGCGTCGACACTAGCGGAACCCCCACAGATACGCAGTATTTT.

This clone was observed once. V gene TRBV4-2 combines with J gene TRBJ2-7; D possibly matches TRBD1 or TRBD2 (6 bases each). This CDR3 has 17 residues. CDR1 LGHNA and CDR2 YNFKEQ come from the germline V gene. V was shortened by 1 base and J by 2 bases, with 18 bases between the two germline ends. The CDR3 protein is CASSQAGVTGIPYEQYF. CDR3 in DNA: TGTGCCAGCAGCCAAGCGGGGGTAACAGGGATACCCTACGAGCAGTACTTC.

The chain couples TRBV5-1 to TRBJ2-3; TRBD1 matches at 7 bases. The V segment lost 5 bases and the J segment 1 base; nucleotides outside the gene matches: 4. Per the germline V gene, CDR1 is SGHRS and CDR2 is YFSETQ. The CDR3 is made up of 14 amino acids. The CDR3 loop reads CASRKGTGTDTQYF. The DNA of the CDR3 is TGCGCCAGCAGAAAAGGGACAGGCACAGATACGCAGTATTTT. Variable domain in full (rest from reference TRBV5-1 and TRBJ2-3): KAGVTQTPRYLIKTRGQQVTLSCSPISGHRSVSWYQQTPGQGLQFLFEYFSETQRNKGNFPGRFSGRQFSNSRSEMNVSTLELGDSALYLCASRKGTGTDTQYFGPGTRLTVL.

This rearrangement joins TRBV15 to TRBJ2-7, with 13 positions matching TRBD2. The J segment lost 7 bases and the V segment lost 3 bases, leaving 6 bases of the junction unmatched. The CDR3 spans 15 residues. Germline assignment: CDR1 LNHNV and CDR2 YYDKDF (reference sequence). The DNA for the CDR3 is TGTGCCACCAGCAGTAGACTAGCGGGAGGAGGGGAGCAGTACTTC. Amino acid sequence: CATSSRLAGGGEQYF. The variable domain in full, with the rest retrieved from reference TRBV15 and TRBJ2-7, is DAMVIQNPRYQVTQFGKPVTLSCSQTLNHNVMYWYQQKSSQAPKLLFHYYDKDFNNEADTPDNFQSRRPNTSFCFLDIRSPGLGDTAMYLCATSSRLAGGGEQYFGPGTRLTVT.

This chain links TRBV7-9 with TRBJ1-1, with D hard to call. This CDR3 contains 13 residues. Germline V gene sequence: CDR1 SEHNR, CDR2 FQNEAQ (reference sequence). Trimming pared 7 bases from V and 1 base from J, leaving 10 bases between. CDR3 bases: TGTGCCAGCATCCGGTGGGCGAACACTGAAGCTTTCTTT. It codes for CASIRWANTEAFF.

The V call is TRBV27, the J call TRBJ2-5; TRBD2 aligns across 7 bases. The CDR3 spans 14 residues. V lost 5 bases to trimming and J lost 4 bases; unmatched junction nucleotides: 7. Germline CDR1 is MNHEY and CDR2 is SMNVEV (reference sequence). For the CDR3, the DNA is TGTGCCAGCAGTCTAGGGACGGGGGGAGAGACCCAGTACTTC. Its protein product is CASSLGTGGETQYF.

In nucleotides, the CDR3 is TGTGCCAGCAGCTTAGGTGGGACAGGGAATCAGCCCCAGCATTTT. It encodes CASSLGGTGNQPQHF. The rearrangement joins TRBV13 to TRBJ1-5; 9 bases align to TRBD1. This CDR3 is 15 amino acids long. Trimming took 0 bases from V and 4 from J; bases not matched to a gene: 1. CDR1 is PRHDT and CDR2 is FYEKMQ in the germline V gene (reference sequence).